The T cell receptor (beta chain) under discussion was sequenced for a study of cytotoxic CD8 clonotypes in ibrutinib-treated CLL. Study at large: Responses: approximately 25 partial, 2 complete; after median about 70 months, approximately 14 stayed remitted, some 12 progressed. Following treatment for a median roughly twelve months, range 6 to 36, response samples were then taken.

Repertoires were generated with immunoSEQ multiplex PCR, while TCRdb's copy carries only in-frame clones and drops some. The sample yields fewer than 100,000 clones, about 76% seen once. Per the germline V gene, CDR1 is SQVTM and CDR2 is ANQGSEA. The CDR3 contains 12 residues. The trim removed 6 bases at V and 4 bases at J, leaving 6 bases unmatched. Specimen: PBMCs, collected after 12 months of ibrutinib treatment. This chain joins TRBV29-1 and TRBJ2-7, with 7 bases that match TRBD2. The TCR sequence derives from a human donor with chronic lymphocytic leukemia. CDR3 residues: CSVGEGIYEQYF. The CDR3, as DNA: TGCAGCGTGGGGGAGGGAATTTACGAGCAGTACTTC.